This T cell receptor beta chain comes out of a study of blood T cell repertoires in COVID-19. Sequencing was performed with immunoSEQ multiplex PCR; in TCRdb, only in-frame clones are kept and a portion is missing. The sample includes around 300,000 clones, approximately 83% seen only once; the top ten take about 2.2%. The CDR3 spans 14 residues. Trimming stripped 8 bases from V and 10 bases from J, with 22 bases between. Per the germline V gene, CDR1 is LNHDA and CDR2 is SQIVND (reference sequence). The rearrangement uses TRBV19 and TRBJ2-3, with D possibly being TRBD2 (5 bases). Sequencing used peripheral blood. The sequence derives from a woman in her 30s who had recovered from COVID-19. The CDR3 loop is CASLLAGRQLAQYF. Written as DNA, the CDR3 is TGTGCCAGTCTTTTGGCGGGTCGTCAGCTAGCGCAGTATTTT.